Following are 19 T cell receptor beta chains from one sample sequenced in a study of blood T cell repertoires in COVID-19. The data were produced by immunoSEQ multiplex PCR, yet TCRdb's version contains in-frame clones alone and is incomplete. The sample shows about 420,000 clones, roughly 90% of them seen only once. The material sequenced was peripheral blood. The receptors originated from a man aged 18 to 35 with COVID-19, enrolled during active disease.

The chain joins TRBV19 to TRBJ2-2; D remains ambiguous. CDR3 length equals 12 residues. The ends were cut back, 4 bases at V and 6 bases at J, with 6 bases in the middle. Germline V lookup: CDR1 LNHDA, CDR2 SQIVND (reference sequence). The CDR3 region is CASSSLPGELFF. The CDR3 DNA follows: TGTGCCAGTAGTAGTCTCCCCGGGGAGCTGTTTTTT.

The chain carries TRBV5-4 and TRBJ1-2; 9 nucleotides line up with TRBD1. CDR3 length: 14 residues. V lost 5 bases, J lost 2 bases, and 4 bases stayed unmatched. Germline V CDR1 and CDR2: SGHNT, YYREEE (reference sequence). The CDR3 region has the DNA TGTGCCAGCAGAAACGGGACAGGGAACTATGGCTACACCTTC. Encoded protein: CASRNGTGNYGYTF. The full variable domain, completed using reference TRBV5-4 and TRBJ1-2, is ETGVTQSPTHLIKTRGQQVTLRCSSQSGHNTVSWYQQALGQGPQFIFQYYREEENGRGNFPPRFSGLQFPNYSSELNVNALELDDSALYLCASRNGTGNYGYTFGSGTRLTVV.

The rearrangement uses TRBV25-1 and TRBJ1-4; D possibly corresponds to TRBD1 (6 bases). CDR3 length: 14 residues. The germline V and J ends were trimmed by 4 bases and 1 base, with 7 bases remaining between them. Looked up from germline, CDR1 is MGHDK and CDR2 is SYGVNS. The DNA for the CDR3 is TGTGCCAGCAGTGCCAGGGGAACTAATGAAAAACTGTTTTTT. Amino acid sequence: CASSARGTNEKLFF.

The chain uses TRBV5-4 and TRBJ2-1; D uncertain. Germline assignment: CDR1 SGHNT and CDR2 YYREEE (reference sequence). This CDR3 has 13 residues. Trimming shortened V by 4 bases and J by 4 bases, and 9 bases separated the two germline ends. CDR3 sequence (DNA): TGTGCCAGCAGCGTAGACTCGTACAATGAGCAGTTCTTC. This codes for CASSVDSYNEQFF.

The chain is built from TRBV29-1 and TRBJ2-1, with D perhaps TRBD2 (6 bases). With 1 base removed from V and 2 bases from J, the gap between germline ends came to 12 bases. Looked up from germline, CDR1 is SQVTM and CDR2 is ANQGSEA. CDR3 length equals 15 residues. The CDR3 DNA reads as TGCAGCGTTGAAGGAACGGGACTTACCTACAATGAGCAGTTCTTC. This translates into CSVEGTGLTYNEQFF.

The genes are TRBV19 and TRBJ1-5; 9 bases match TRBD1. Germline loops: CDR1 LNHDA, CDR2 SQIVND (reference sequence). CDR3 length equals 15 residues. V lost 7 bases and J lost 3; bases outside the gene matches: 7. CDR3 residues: CASTPGTGINQPQHF. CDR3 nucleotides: TGTGCCAGTACGCCCGGGACAGGGATCAATCAGCCCCAGCATTTT.

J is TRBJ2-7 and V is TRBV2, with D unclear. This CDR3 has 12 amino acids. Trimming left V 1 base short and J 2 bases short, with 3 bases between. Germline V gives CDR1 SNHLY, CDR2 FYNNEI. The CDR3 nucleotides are TGTGCCAGCAGTGAAGGGCCCTACGAGCAGTACTTC. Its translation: CASSEGPYEQYF.

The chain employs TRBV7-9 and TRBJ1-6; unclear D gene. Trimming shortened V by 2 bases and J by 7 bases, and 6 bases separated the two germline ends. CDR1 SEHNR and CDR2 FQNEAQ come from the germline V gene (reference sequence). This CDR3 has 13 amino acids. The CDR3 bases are TGTGCCAGCAGCTTAAAGGAGAATTCACCCCTCCACTTT. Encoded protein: CASSLKENSPLHF.

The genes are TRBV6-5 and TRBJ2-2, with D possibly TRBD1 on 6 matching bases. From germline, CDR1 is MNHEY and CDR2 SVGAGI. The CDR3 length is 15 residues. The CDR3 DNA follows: TGTGCTAGTAGGGGGACGAGGAACTGGGCCGGGGAGCTGTTTTTT. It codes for CASRGTRNWAGELFF.

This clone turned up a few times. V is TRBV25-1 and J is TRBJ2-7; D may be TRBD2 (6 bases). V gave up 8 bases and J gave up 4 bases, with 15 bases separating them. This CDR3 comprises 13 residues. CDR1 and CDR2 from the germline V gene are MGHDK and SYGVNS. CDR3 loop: CASGEAGLYEQYF. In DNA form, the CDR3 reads TGTGCCAGCGGGGAGGCAGGGCTATACGAGCAGTACTTC.

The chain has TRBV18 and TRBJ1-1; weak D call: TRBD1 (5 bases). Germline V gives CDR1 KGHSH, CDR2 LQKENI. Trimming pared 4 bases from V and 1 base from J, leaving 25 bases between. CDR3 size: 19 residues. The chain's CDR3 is CASSRASFWQGIKNTEAFF. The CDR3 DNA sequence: TGTGCCAGCTCACGGGCGTCTTTTTGGCAGGGAATTAAGAACACTGAAGCTTTCTTT.

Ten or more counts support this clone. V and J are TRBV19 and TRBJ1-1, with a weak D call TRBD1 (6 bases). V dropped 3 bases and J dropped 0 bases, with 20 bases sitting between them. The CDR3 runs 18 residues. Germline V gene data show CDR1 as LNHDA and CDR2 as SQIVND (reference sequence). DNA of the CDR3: TGTGCCAGTAGTATGGGGGAGGGGACACCGATCATGAACACTGAAGCTTTCTTT. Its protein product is CASSMGEGTPIMNTEAFF.

CDR3 coding DNA: TGTGCCAGCAGCCGTAGCCCCTACGAGCAGTACTTC. It specifies CASSRSPYEQYF. The V and J genes are TRBV6-6 and TRBJ2-7; unclear D gene. CDR3 length: 12 amino acids. V was pared by 6 bases and J by 2 bases, with 8 bases between. CDR1 is MNHNY, CDR2 SVGAGI, per germline (reference sequence).

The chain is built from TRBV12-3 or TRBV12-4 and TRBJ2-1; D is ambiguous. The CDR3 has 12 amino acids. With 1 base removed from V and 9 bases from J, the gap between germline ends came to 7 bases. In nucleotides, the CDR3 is TGTGCCAGCAGTTTAGTGAGAGGTGAGCAGTTCTTC. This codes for CASSLVRGEQFF.

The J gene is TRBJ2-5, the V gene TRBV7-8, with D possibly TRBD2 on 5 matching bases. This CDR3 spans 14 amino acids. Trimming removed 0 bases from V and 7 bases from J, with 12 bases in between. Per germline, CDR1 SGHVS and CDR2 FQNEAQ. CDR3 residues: CASSLARALGTQYF. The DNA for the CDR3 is TGTGCCAGCAGCTTAGCGCGGGCCTTGGGGACCCAGTACTTC.

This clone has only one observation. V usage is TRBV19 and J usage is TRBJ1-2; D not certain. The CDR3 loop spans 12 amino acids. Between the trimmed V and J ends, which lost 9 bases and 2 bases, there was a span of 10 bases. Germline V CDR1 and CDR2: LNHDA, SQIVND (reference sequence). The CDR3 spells CASLSGNYGYTF. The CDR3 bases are TGTGCCAGCCTCTCCGGGAACTATGGCTACACCTTC.

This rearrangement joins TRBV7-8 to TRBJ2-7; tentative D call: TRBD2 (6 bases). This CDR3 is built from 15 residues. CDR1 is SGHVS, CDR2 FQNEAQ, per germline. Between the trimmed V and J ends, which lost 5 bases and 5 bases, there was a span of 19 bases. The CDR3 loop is CASSPGRQGIHEQYF. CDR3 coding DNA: TGTGCCAGCAGCCCGGGGAGGCAGGGAATCCACGAGCAGTACTTC.

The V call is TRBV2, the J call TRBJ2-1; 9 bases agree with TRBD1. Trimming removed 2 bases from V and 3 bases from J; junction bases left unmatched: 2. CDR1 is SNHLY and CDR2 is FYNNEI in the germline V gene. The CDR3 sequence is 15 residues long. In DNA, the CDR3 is TGTGCCAGCAGTGAAATGGGACAGGGCTACAATGAGCAGTTCTTC. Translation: CASSEMGQGYNEQFF.

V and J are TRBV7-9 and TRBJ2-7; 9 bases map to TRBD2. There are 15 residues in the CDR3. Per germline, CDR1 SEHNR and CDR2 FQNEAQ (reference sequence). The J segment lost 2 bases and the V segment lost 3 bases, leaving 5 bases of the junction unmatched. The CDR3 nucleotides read TGTGCCAGCAGCTTCGCGGGGGGGTCGCCCTACGAGCAGTACTTC. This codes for CASSFAGGSPYEQYF. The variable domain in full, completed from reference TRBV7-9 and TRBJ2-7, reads DTGVSQNPRHKITKRGQNVTFRCDPISEHNRLYWYRQTLGQGPEFLTYFQNEAQLEKSRLLSDRFSAERPKGSFSTLEIQRTEQGDSAMYLCASSFAGGSPYEQYFGPGTRLTVT.